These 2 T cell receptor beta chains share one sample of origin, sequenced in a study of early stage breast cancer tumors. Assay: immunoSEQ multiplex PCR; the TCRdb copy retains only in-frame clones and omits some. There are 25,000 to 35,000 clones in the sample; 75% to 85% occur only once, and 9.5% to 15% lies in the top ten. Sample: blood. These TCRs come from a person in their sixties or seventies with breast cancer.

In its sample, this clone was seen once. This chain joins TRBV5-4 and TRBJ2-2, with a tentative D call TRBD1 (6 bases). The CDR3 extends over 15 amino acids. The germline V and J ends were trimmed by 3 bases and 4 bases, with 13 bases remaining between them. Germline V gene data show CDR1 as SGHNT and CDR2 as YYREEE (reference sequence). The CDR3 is CASSSGQLSTGELFF. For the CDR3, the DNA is TGTGCCAGCAGCTCGGGACAACTAAGCACCGGGGAGCTGTTTTTT.

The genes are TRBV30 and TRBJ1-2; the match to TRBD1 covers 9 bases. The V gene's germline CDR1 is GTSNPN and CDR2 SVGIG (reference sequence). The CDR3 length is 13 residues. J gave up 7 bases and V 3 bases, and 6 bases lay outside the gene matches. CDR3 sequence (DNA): TGTGCCTGGAGGAAACAGGGGGCAGGTGGCTACACCTTC. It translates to CAWRKQGAGGYTF.